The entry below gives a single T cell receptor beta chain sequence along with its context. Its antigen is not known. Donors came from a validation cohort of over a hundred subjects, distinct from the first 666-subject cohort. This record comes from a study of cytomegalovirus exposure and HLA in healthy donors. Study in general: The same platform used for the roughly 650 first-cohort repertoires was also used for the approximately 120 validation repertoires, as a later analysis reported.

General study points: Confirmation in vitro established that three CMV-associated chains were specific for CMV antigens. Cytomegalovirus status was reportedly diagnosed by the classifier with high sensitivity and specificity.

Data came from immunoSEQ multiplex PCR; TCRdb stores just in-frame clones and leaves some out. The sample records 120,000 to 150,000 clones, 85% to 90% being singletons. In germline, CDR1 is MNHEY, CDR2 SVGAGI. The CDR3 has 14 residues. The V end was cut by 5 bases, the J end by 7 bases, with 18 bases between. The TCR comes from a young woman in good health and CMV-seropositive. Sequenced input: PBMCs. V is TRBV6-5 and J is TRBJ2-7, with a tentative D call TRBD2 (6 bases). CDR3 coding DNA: TGTGCCAGCAGTCGGAGGGGAACGACGGGGGAGCAGTACTTC. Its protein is CASSRRGTTGEQYF.